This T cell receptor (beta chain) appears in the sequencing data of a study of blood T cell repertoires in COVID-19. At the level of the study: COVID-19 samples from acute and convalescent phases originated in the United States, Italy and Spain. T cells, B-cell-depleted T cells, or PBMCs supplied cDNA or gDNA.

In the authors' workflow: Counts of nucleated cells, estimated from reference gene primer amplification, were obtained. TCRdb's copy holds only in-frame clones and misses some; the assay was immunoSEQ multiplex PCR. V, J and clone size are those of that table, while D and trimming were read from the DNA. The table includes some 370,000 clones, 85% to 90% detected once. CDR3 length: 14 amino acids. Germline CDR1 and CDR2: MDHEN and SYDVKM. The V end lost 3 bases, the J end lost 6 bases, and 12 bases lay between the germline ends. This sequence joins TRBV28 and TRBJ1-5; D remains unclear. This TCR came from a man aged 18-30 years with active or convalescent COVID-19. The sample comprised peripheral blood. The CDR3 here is CASSLSLNGQPQHF. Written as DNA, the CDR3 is TGTGCCAGCAGTTTGTCCCTCAACGGTCAGCCCCAGCATTTT. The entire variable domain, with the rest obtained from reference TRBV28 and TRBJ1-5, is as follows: DVKVTQSSRYLVKRTGEKVFLECVQDMDHENMFWYRQDPGLGLRLIYFSYDVKMKEKGDIPEGYSVSREKKERFSLILESASTNQTSMYLCASSLSLNGQPQHFGDGTRLSIL.